This T cell receptor (beta chain) was captured in a study of cytomegalovirus exposure and HLA in healthy donors. Study-level findings and limits: Earlier results showed most TCR beta V segments being productive about 90% or about 30% of the time. At a 0.05 false discovery rate, a later analysis found some 18,000 TCR beta sequences to be associated with HLA alleles. Across HLA loci, a later analysis found differing TCR association rates, with DRB1 most and HLA-C fewest. A later analysis by the authors found several of the most significant clusters apparently linked to common viral pathogens.

This clone was detected once. Its antigen is as yet unknown. The PCR ran on 60 Vbeta and 13 Jbeta primers. TCRdb's copy holds only in-frame clones and misses some; the assay was immunoSEQ multiplex PCR. Among about 150,000 clones listed, roughly 82% were seen once. The CDR3 is made up of 16 amino acids. The germline V gene has CDR1 LGHNA and CDR2 YNFKEQ. Trimming shortened V by 0 bases and J by 12 bases, and 24 bases separated the two germline ends. The chain recombines TRBV4-2 with TRBJ2-7; tentatively, D is TRBD2 (6 bases). The sequencing input was PBMCs. This receptor was obtained from a woman aged 45-65 years in good health and CMV-seropositive. CDR3 bases: TGTGCCAGCAGCCAAGATCTTCCGGCGGGACCCTCTGGCACGTACTTC. It is translated as CASSQDLPAGPSGTYF.